The 16 T cell receptor beta chains reported below all come from one sample, sequenced in a study of blood T cell repertoires in COVID-19. Sequenced by immunoSEQ multiplex PCR; TCRdb stores in-frame clones only, minus some. The sample shows under 300,000 clones, roughly 87% of them seen only once. The sample comprised peripheral blood. The receptor source for this set is a man in his sixties who had recovered from COVID-19.

The J gene is TRBJ2-4, the V gene TRBV2; 7 bases map to TRBD1. Germline V CDR1 and CDR2: SNHLY, FYNNEI. The CDR3 covers 14 residues. The trim removed 6 bases at V and 3 bases at J, leaving 5 bases unmatched. For the CDR3, the DNA is TGTGCCAGCAGCCAGGGGGTTGGCAAAAACATTCAGTACTTC. Protein sequence: CASSQGVGKNIQYF.

This chain uses TRBV20-1 with TRBJ2-5; the D gene is possibly TRBD2 (7 bases). There are 15 residues in the CDR3. The V end lost 3 bases, the J end lost 5 bases, and 19 bases lay between the germline ends. Germline CDR1 and CDR2: DFQATT and SNEGSKA (reference sequence). The chain's CDR3 is CSASVLGGGWETQYF. In DNA form, the CDR3 reads TGCAGTGCTAGTGTTTTGGGGGGGGGCTGGGAGACCCAGTACTTC.

V is TRBV9 and J is TRBJ1-2; no reliable D call. This CDR3 has 13 residues. V lost 1 base to trimming and J lost 2 bases, with 6 bases between them. The germline gives CDR1 SGDLS, CDR2 YYNGEE. The CDR3 spells CASSVFINYGYTF. In DNA form, the CDR3 reads TGTGCCAGCAGCGTATTCATCAACTATGGCTACACCTTC.

This clone turned up a few times. The chain links TRBV25-1 to TRBJ2-1; D not resolved. V was trimmed by 4 bases and J by 4 bases, leaving 2 bases between them. Germline V gene lookup returns CDR1 MGHDK and CDR2 SYGVNS. This CDR3 region has 11 residues. For the CDR3, the DNA is TGTGCCAGCAGTGCATACAATGAGCAGTTCTTC. This gives the protein CASSAYNEQFF.

The chain joins TRBV6-5 to TRBJ1-4, with TRBD1 matching 7 bases. CDR1 is MNHEY and CDR2 is SVGAGI in the germline V gene. The CDR3 sequence is 13 residues long. The J segment lost 7 bases and the V segment lost 6 bases, leaving 5 bases of the junction unmatched. The CDR3 here is CASREGALEKLFF. CDR3 coding DNA: TGTGCCAGCAGGGAGGGGGCGCTTGAAAAACTGTTTTTT.

This sequence joins TRBV6-1 and TRBJ1-1, with a possible D match to TRBD1 (5 bases). Deletions cut 0 bases from V and 2 bases from J, with 16 bases between. CDR1 is MNHNS and CDR2 is SASEGT in the germline V gene. CDR3 length: 17 residues. This CDR3 is CASSEAYAGWSNTEAFF. The CDR3 DNA reads TGTGCCAGCAGTGAAGCGTACGCAGGGTGGTCAAACACTGAAGCTTTCTTT.

The chain combines TRBV4-1 with TRBJ2-7, with a possible D match to TRBD2 (5 bases). The V end lost 0 bases, the J end lost 0 bases, and 21 bases lay between the germline ends. This CDR3 comprises 19 residues. CDR1 and CDR2 from the germline V gene are MGHRA and YSYEKL. This CDR3 reads CASSQDHAGMVSGSYEQYF. Here the CDR3 DNA reads TGCGCCAGCAGCCAAGATCACGCGGGTATGGTTTCAGGCTCCTACGAGCAGTACTTC.

V gene TRBV5-4 combines with J gene TRBJ2-3, with D maybe TRBD1 (6 bases). V lost 4 bases and J lost 3, with 15 bases in between. The CDR3 covers 15 residues. CDR1 is SGHNT and CDR2 is YYREEE in the germline V gene (reference sequence). The CDR3 DNA reads TGTGCCAGCAGCCGGAGGACACAGGGAACAGATACGCAGTATTTT. It translates to CASSRRTQGTDTQYF.

The V and J genes are TRBV9 and TRBJ2-1, with D possibly TRBD1 on 6 matching bases. This CDR3 spans 14 amino acids. Per germline, CDR1 SGDLS and CDR2 YYNGEE. Deletions cut 3 bases from V and 1 base from J, with 8 bases between. The CDR3 spells CASSAGQSYNEQFF. The CDR3, as DNA: TGTGCCAGCAGCGCCGGACAGTCCTACAATGAGCAGTTCTTC.

V usage is TRBV5-1 and J usage is TRBJ2-7; 10 bases align to TRBD1. After removal of 2 bases from V and 6 bases from J, the junction contained 5 bases not matched to a gene. In germline, CDR1 is SGHRS, CDR2 YFSETQ. The CDR3 spans 14 residues. The CDR3 DNA reads as TGCGCCAGCAGCTTTTTGGACAGGGGGGGCGAGCAGTACTTC. As protein: CASSFLDRGGEQYF.

The chain carries TRBV28 and TRBJ1-2; TRBD1 agrees at 9 bases. J lost 4 bases, V lost 5 bases, and 11 bases had no gene match. The germline V gene encodes CDR1 MDHEN and CDR2 SYDVKM. The CDR3 covers 16 residues. CDR3 coding DNA: TGTGCCAGCAGTACGGGACAGGGAAAGACGGGCTATGGCTACACCTTC. This codes for CASSTGQGKTGYGYTF.

The V and J genes are TRBV27 and TRBJ2-7, with D possibly matching TRBD1 (5 bases). The ends were cut back, 2 bases at V and 0 bases at J, with 14 bases in the middle. Per germline, CDR1 MNHEY and CDR2 SMNVEV (reference sequence). This CDR3 is 16 amino acids long. Written as DNA, the CDR3 is TGTGCCAGCAGTTTAACATCAGGGCTTCCCTCCTACGAGCAGTACTTC. As protein: CASSLTSGLPSYEQYF.

The V and J genes are TRBV6-6 and TRBJ2-3; 7 positions match TRBD1. Germline V gene data show CDR1 as MNHNY and CDR2 as SVGAGI (reference sequence). The CDR3 is made up of 15 amino acids. V trimming: 2 bases; J trimming: 5 bases; junction bases outside the gene matches: 7. The CDR3 sequence: CASSYGRGRGDTQYF. In DNA, the CDR3 is TGTGCCAGCAGTTACGGTAGGGGGCGTGGAGATACGCAGTATTTT.

The chain uses TRBV10-3 and TRBJ2-3, with 7 bases fitting TRBD1. Trimming took 5 bases from V and 2 from J; bases not matched to a gene: 7. Germline-derived CDR1 and CDR2 are ENHRY and SYGVKD. The length of the CDR3 is 15 residues. The chain's CDR3 is CAISPGQAYTDTQYF. The CDR3 DNA sequence: TGTGCCATCAGTCCAGGACAGGCCTACACAGATACGCAGTATTTT.

This sequence joins TRBV30 and TRBJ1-5, with 8 nucleotides matching TRBD1. The CDR3 loop spans 17 amino acids. Looked up from germline, CDR1 is GTSNPN and CDR2 is SVGIG (reference sequence). The junction had 9 bases not matched to a gene; V was cut back by 0 bases and J by 2 bases. The CDR3 sequence is CAWSVAGGRWGNQPQHF. For the CDR3, the DNA is TGTGCCTGGAGTGTGGCAGGGGGCCGGTGGGGCAATCAGCCCCAGCATTTT. The full variable domain, completed using reference TRBV30 and TRBJ1-5, is SQTIHQWPATLVQPVGSPLSLECTVEGTSNPNLYWYRQAAGRGLQLLFYSVGIGQISSEVPQNLSASRPQDRQFILSSKKLLLSDSGFYLCAWSVAGGRWGNQPQHFGDGTRLSIL.

The chain joins TRBV6-2 or TRBV6-3 to TRBJ1-5; 7 bases fit TRBD1. This CDR3 region has 16 residues. V lost 5 bases and J lost 5; bases outside the gene matches: 12. Looked up from germline, CDR1 is MNHEY and CDR2 is SVGEGT. Here the CDR3 reads CASSTLGQSFDQPQHF. As DNA, the CDR3 is TGTGCCAGCAGTACCTTGGGACAGAGTTTCGATCAGCCCCAGCATTTT.